Given below is one T cell receptor beta chain in context. No cognate antigen has been identified for it. Base-call qualities are not available, and no considerably larger clone is one nucleotide away. The sample contains more than one DNA sequence encoding this CDR3. TCR CDR3 regions were amplified from genomic DNA by multiplex PCR using the deep immunoSEQ assay. Extracted genomic DNA from each cell subset was spread evenly across all wells of several immunoSEQ 96-well plates, with each plate serving as a replicate. Each replicate PCR for sorted subsets received roughly 200 ng genomic DNA, equal to roughly 30,000 T cell genomes. Purified libraries were quantified with a Qubit 3.0 fluorometer, sized on a Bioanalyzer 2100, and re-quantified with the KAPA Library Quantification kit. Every immunoSEQ 96-well plate was sequenced on a separate single-read 150-cycle Illumina NextSeq 550 flow cell. As for how the authors treated the data: The immunoSEQ output contained only junctional sequences without quality scores, so filtering could not match that applied to full-length reads. To assign V/J genes and CDR3, sequences were annotated using PyIR, a Python wrapper for IgBLAST v1.9, with IMGT germline references. Reads were filtered out if the reads had weak V/J assignments (E-value above 1e-6), no CDR3, stop codons, out-of-frame junctions, or ambiguous translated residues. A V3J clonotype was defined by an identical inferred V gene, J gene, and CDR3 amino acid sequence. Percentage overlap between repertoires was calculated by dividing the number of shared unique clonotypes by the size of the smaller repertoire. Three approaches were used to assess repertoire richness: RTK rarefaction, the Chao1 estimator, and Recon v2.1 estimates of unobserved clonotypes. Generation probabilities for all TCRbeta clonotypes obtained by the gDNA method from four donors were computed using OLGA. TCRdb retrieved this table from immuneACCESS and kept in-frame rearrangements only. Not all clones are present; in checked studies, unresolved V genes account for under half, and no reason is known for the remainder. V, J and clone size were drawn from that table, and D and trimming were deduced from the DNA. The sample table holds roughly 1 million clones, of which around three quarters were seen once. Under 0.65% of the sample goes to the ten largest clones.

The donors were healthy, HIV-negative adults who had no recently reported acute infections or vaccinations. Only Caucasian adults living in Nashville, Tennessee, USA were represented among the donors. CD4+ T cells were enriched by magnetic negative selection, after which naive cells were positively selected on CD45RA and the negative fraction was taken as the memory subset. Blood was obtained by leukapheresis, after which PBMCs were separated by Ficoll-Histopaque density gradient centrifugation and cryopreserved in liquid nitrogen vapor phase. Analytical flow cytometry was used to check the purity and quantity of every magnetically sorted T cell population. Genomic DNA was isolated from every sorted fraction and measured by UV absorbance on a Nanodrop 2000c. Reading the germline V gene gives CDR1 KGHSH and CDR2 LQKENI. At the junction V is shortened by 6 bases and J by 7 bases; bases outside the gene matches: 8. The CDR3 starts with the cysteine, ends with the phenylalanine, and has 14 residues. The only DNA kept is the CDR3, 42 bases in frame from the first base.

This specimen comes from a study of shared clonotypes between healthy human individuals (dated by TCRdb to 2018 to 2020). With regard to the full study: The cohort included three men and a couple of women between 18 and 49 years of age. For each donor, CD4 naive and CD4 memory were each run on three plates, CD8 naive on two plates, and CD8 memory on one plate. To estimate repertoire size and how much clonotype sharing occurs between individuals, the study deeply sequenced the blood TCR repertoires of five or six healthy adults. Libraries were prepared and TCR repertoires were sequenced by different laboratories using diverse techniques, in order to increase sequencing depth and limit assay-specific biases. Each donor's leukapheresis produced roughly between roughly 0.85 and 9 billion PBMCs. The full study reports these points: Naive subsets generally had larger estimated clonotype richness than memory subsets did. Because the study included only a small number of donors, the genetic and exposure-history diversity represented was limited. Sampling was restricted to blood, and TCR repertoires in tissues likely differ from the TCR repertoires found in blood. Compared with non-shared clonotypes, clonotypes shared by all four sorted-subset donors had higher generation probabilities. Rarefaction of sorted-subset datasets indicated incomplete sequencing despite the large sequencing depth. When a few donors were compared, the shared fraction of clonotypes was about 5% for naive CD4, less than 4% for naive CD8, 2.3% for memory CD4, and roughly 0.43% for memory CD8. Based on pairwise subsampling, the degree of clonotype sharing among donors was expected to be affected by sequencing depth.

The rearrangement combines TRBV18 with TRBJ2-7; TRBD1 matches 11 bases in the middle. The sequence derives from a man younger than 35 in good health. Some clones in this sample may be carry-over from other donors' samples. The sample consisted of memory CD4+ T cells from PBMCs. Read against the paper, the sample's cell subset or site label means: CD45RA-negative fraction. The bases read TGTGCCAGCTCGCCCGGACAGGGGGCGCGTGAGCAGTACTTC. Translated, this is CASSPGQGAREQYF.